This T cell receptor beta chain was retrieved from a study of beta chain features in type 1 diabetes. CDR1 and CDR2 from the germline V gene are SGHDT and YYEEEE. The CDR3 has 13 residues. Trimming shortened V by 2 bases and J by 4 bases, and 9 bases separated the two germline ends. Sequencing targeted expressed TCRB transcripts, as all isolated RNA had been reverse transcribed. TCRdb's table, derived via immunoSEQ multiplex PCR, lists solely in-frame clones and lacks some. The sample contains fewer than 650,000 clones, 15% to 19% of which appear only once. The TCR sequence derives from a young man in good health. This chain uses TRBV5-6 with TRBJ1-2; D is uncertain. The sequenced sample consisted of naive CD4+ T cells from blood. The CDR3 is CASSFIGAYGYTF. CDR3 DNA: TGTGCCAGCAGCTTTATTGGTGCCTATGGCTACACCTTC.